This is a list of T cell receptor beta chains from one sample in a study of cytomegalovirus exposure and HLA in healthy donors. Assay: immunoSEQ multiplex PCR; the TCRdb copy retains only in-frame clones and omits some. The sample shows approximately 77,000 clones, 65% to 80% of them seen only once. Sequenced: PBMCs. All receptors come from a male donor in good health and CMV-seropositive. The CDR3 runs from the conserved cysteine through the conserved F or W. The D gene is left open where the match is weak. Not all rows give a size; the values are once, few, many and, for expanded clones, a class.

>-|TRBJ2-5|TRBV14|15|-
CASSQGRLGQETQYF
TGTGCCAGCAGCCAAGGACGGCTAGGCCAAGAGACCCAGTACTTC
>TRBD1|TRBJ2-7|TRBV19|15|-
CASSTGTEIPYEQYF
TGTGCCAGTAGTACAGGGACAGAGATTCCCTACGAGCAGTACTTC
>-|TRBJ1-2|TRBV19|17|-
CASSSRPGTWKLYGYTF
TGTGCCAGTAGTAGCCGACCCGGGACATGGAAACTCTATGGCTACACCTTC
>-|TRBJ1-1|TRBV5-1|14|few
CASSWDTMNTEAFF
TGCGCCAGCAGCTGGGACACCATGAACACTGAAGCTTTCTTT
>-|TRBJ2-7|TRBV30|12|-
CAWSVGVYEQYF
TGTGCCTGGAGTGTAGGGGTCTACGAGCAGTACTTC
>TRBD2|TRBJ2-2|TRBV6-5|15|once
CASRTSGRAHGELFF
TGTGCCAGCAGGACAAGCGGGAGGGCCCACGGGGAGCTGTTTTTT
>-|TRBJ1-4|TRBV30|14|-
CACSITGAVEKLFF
TGTGCCTGTAGTATTACTGGGGCAGTTGAAAAACTGTTTTTT
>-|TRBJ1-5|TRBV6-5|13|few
CASRPGYNQPQHF
TGTGCCAGCCGCCCAGGGTACAATCAGCCCCAGCATTTT
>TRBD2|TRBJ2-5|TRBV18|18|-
CASSPSTGCSGGRETQYF
TGTGCCAGCTCGCCAAGCACGGGGTGTAGCGGGGGGAGAGAGACCCAGTACTTC
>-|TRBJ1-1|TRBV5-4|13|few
CASSPQGSTEAFF
TGTGCCAGCAGCCCACAGGGATCGACTGAAGCTTTCTTT
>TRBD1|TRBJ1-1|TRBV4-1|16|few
CASSPRDRVTNTEAFF
TGCGCCAGCAGCCCACGGGACAGGGTAACAAACACTGAAGCTTTCTTT
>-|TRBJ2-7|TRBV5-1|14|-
CASSPGAGFHEQYF
TGCGCCAGCAGCCCAGGAGCAGGGTTCCACGAGCAGTACTTC
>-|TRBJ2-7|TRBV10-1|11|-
CASSDAYEQYF
TGCGCCAGCAGTGATGCCTACGAGCAGTACTTC
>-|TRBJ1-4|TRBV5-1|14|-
CASSFGTRNEKLFF
TGCGCCAGCAGCTTCGGGACACGTAATGAAAAACTGTTTTTT
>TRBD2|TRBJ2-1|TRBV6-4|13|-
CGAGGPGYNEQFF
TGCGGTGCGGGAGGGCCCGGCTACAATGAGCAGTTCTTC
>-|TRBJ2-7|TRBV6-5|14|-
CASSLNQGTYEQYF
TGTGCCAGCAGTTTAAACCAGGGGACCTACGAGCAGTACTTC
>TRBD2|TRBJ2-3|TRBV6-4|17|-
CASSEGSQGLAGVRRYF
TGTGCCAGCAGTGAAGGCAGTCAGGGACTAGCGGGGGTCCGGCGGTATTTT
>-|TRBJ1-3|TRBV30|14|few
CAWIQGSSGNTIYF
TGTGCCTGGATTCAGGGCTCATCAGGAAACACCATATATTTT
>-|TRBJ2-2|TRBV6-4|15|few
CASSPRRGSGGELFF
TGTGCCAGCAGCCCCAGGAGAGGGTCGGGCGGGGAGCTGTTTTTT
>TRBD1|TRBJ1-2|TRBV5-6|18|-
CASSAPTGGLRSYYGYTF
TGTGCCAGCAGCGCCCCGACAGGGGGCCTTCGAAGTTACTATGGCTACACCTTC
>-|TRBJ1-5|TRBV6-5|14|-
CASSYPGGWQPQHF
TGTGCCAGCAGTTATCCCGGGGGGTGGCAGCCCCAGCATTTT
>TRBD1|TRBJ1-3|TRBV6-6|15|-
CASSPGQFSGNTIYF
TGTGCCAGCAGCCCGGGACAGTTCTCTGGAAACACCATATATTTT
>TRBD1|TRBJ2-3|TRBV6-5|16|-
CASSYQGPTGADTQYF
TGTGCCAGCAGTTACCAAGGCCCGACAGGGGCCGATACGCAGTATTTT
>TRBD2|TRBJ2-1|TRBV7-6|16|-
CASGGLVASSYNEQFF
TGTGCCAGCGGAGGACTAGTGGCCTCCTCCTACAATGAGCAGTTCTTC
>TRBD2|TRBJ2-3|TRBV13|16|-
CASSSSGKGSTDTQYF
TGTGCCAGCAGCTCTAGCGGGAAAGGGAGCACAGATACGCAGTATTTT
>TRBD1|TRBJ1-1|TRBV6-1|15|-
CASSESGQGLPKAFF
TGTGCCAGCAGTGAATCAGGACAGGGCCTACCTAAAGCTTTCTTT
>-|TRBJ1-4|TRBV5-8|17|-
CASSLWQGLDSNEKLFF
TGTGCCAGCAGCTTGTGGCAGGGCTTGGACAGCAATGAAAAACTGTTTTTT
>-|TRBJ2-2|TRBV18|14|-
CASSPTPETGELFF
TGTGCCAGCTCACCAACCCCCGAGACCGGGGAGCTGTTTTTT
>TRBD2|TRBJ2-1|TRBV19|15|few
CASSTLAGGQNEQFF
TGTGCCAGTAGTACCCTTGCGGGGGGGCAAAATGAGCAGTTCTTC
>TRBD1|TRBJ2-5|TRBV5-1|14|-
CASSFSTGGETQYF
TGCGCCAGCAGCTTCTCAACAGGGGGCGAGACCCAGTACTTC
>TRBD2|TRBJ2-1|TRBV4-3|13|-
CARRGGLANEQFF
TGCGCCAGGCGGGGGGGACTAGCGAATGAGCAGTTCTTC
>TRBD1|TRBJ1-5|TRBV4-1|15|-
CASSQEDRSNQPQHF
TGCGCCAGCAGCCAAGAGGACAGGTCCAATCAGCCCCAGCATTTT
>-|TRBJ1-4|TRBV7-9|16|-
CASSLAAAGANEKLFF
TGTGCCAGCAGCTTAGCGGCGGCAGGGGCTAATGAAAAACTGTTTTTT
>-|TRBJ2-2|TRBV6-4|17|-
CASSDEGQGLFTGELFF
TGTGCCAGCAGTGACGAAGGGCAGGGGCTGTTCACCGGGGAGCTGTTTTTT
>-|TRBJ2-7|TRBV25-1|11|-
CASSSSGHAYF
TGTGCCAGCAGTTCAAGCGGGCATGCGTACTTC
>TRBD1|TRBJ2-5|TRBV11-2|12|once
CASSYRGETQYF
TGTGCCAGCAGCTACAGGGGAGAGACCCAGTACTTC
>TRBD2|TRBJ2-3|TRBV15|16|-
CATSGGLAASTDTQYF
TGTGCCACCAGCGGGGGACTAGCAGCTAGCACAGATACGCAGTATTTT
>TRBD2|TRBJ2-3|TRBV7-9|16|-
CASSFIAGGRTDTQYF
TGTGCCAGCAGCTTTATAGCGGGGGGGCGAACAGATACGCAGTATTTT
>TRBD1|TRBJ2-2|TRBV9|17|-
CASSVNSGTGGTGELFF
TGTGCCAGCAGCGTCAACTCCGGGACAGGGGGCACCGGGGAGCTGTTTTTT
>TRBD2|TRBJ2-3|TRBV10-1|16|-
CASSYGLAGGTDTQYF
TGCGCCAGCAGTTATGGACTAGCGGGAGGAACAGATACGCAGTATTTT
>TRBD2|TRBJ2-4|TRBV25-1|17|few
CASSGTSGSPTKNIQYF
TGTGCCAGCAGCGGCACTAGCGGGAGCCCAACCAAAAACATTCAGTACTTC
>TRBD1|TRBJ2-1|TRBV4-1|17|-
CASSHETSGGSYNEQFF
TGCGCCAGCAGCCACGAGACGTCAGGGGGTTCCTACAATGAGCAGTTCTTC
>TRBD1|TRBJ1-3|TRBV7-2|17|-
CASSLVFPGGGGNTIYF
TGTGCCAGCAGCTTAGTGTTCCCAGGGGGCGGTGGAAACACCATATATTTT
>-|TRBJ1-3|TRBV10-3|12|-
CAISEGARAIYF
TGTGCCATCAGTGAAGGTGCCCGGGCCATATATTTT
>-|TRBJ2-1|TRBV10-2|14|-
CASSWSGLDNEQFF
TGCGCCAGCAGTTGGTCGGGATTAGACAATGAGCAGTTCTTC
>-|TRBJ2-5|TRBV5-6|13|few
CASSSGQRETQYF
TGTGCCAGCAGTTCCGGACAACGGGAGACCCAGTACTTC
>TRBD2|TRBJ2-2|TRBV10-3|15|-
CAISEGLAGHGELFF
TGTGCCATCAGTGAGGGACTAGCGGGACACGGGGAGCTGTTTTTT
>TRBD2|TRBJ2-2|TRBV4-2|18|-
CASSPGLAGGPDTGELFF
TGTGCCAGCAGCCCGGGACTAGCGGGAGGGCCGGACACCGGGGAGCTGTTTTTT
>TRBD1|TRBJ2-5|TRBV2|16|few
CASRETGTGDIETQYF
TGTGCCAGCAGAGAAACCGGGACAGGAGACATAGAGACCCAGTACTTC
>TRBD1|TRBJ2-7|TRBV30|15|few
CASRQGTSTGNEQYF
TGTGCCTCCCGACAGGGGACATCCACCGGGAACGAGCAGTACTTC
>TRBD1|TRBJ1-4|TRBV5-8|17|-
CASLRGTGASRGEKLFF
TGTGCCAGCCTTCGAGGGACAGGGGCCTCCCGAGGGGAAAAACTGTTTTTT
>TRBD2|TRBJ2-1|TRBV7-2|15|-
CASSLTSGGYNEQFF
TGTGCCAGCAGCCTGACTAGCGGGGGTTACAATGAGCAGTTCTTC